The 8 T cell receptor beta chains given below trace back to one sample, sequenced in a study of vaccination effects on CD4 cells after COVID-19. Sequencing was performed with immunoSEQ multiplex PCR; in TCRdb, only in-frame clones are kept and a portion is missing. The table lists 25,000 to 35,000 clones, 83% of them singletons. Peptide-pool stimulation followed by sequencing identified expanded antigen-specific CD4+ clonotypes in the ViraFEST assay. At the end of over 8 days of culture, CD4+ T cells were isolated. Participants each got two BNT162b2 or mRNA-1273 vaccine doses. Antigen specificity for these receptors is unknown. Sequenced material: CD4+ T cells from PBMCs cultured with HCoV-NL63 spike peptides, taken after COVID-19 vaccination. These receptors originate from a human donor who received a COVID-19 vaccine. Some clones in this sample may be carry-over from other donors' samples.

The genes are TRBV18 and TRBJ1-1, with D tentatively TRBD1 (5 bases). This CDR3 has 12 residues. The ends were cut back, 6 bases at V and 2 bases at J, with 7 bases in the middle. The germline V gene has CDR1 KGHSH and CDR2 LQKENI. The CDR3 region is CASSRTNTEAFF. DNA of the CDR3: TGTGCCAGCTCCAGGACAAACACTGAAGCTTTCTTT.

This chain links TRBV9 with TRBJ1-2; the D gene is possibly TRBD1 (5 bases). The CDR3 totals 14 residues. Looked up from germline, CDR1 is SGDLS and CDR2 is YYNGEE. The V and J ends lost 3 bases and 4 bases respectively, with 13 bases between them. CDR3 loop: CASSEGTNGYGYTF. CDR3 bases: TGTGCCAGCAGCGAGGGGACGAACGGCTATGGCTACACCTTC.

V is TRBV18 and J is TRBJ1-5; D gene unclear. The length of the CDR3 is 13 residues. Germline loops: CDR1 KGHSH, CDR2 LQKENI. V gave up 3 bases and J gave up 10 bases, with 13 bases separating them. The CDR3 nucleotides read TGTGCCAGCTCACCTCTTGAATGGGTACCCCAGCATTTT. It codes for CASSPLEWVPQHF.

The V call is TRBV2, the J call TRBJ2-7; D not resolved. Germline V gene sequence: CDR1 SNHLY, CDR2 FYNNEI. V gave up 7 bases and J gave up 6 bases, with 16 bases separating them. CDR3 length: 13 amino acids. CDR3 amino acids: CASTPTRTGEQYV. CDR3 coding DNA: TGTGCCAGCACCCCGACCAGGACGGGCGAGCAGTACGTC.

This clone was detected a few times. CDR3 DNA sequence: TGTGCCAGCTCATATGATGGATCACCCCTCCACTTT. Amino acids: CASSYDGSPLHF. V gene TRBV5-4 combines with J gene TRBJ1-6; no clear D gene. The CDR3 length is 12 residues. The V end was cut by 7 bases, the J end by 10 bases, with 12 bases between. CDR1 is SGHNT, CDR2 YYREEE, per germline (reference sequence).

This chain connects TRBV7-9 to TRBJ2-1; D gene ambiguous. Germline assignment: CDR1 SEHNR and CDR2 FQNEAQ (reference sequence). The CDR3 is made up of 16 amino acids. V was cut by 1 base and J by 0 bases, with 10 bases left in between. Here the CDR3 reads CASSLEGPCSYNEQFF. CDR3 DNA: TGTGCCAGCAGCTTAGAAGGCCCCTGCTCCTACAATGAGCAGTTCTTC.

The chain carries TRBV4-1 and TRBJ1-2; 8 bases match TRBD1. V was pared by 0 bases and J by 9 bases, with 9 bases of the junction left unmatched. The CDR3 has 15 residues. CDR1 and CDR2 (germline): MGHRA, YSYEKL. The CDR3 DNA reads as TGCGCCAGCAGCCAAGATTCTCGGACAGGGTATCGCTACACCTTC. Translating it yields CASSQDSRTGYRYTF.

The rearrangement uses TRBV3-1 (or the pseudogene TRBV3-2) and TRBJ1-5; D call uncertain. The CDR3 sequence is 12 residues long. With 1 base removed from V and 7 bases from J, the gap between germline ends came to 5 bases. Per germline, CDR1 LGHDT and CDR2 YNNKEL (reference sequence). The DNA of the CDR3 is TGTGCCAGCAGCCAAGGGGGACAGCCCCAGCATTTT. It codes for CASSQGGQPQHF.